A single sample gave rise to the 29 T cell receptor beta chains below, sequenced in a study of CD8 T cells in ankylosing spondylitis. TCRdb reprocessed the 5' RACE reads via MiXCR and lists one record per CDR3 protein. Counted here are 200,000 to 250,000 distinct CDR3 sequences, approximately 10% occurring once; the ten biggest clones make up 21%. What was sequenced was blood, either unsorted or a sorted T cell fraction (not recorded which). Receptors were obtained from a male donor with ankylosing spondylitis or in good health (not recorded which).

The CDR3: CARGGLGSGANVLTF. The CDR3 nucleotides are TGTGCCAGAGGGGGTTTAGGCTCTGGGGCCAACGTCCTGACTTTC. The V call is TRBV2, the J call TRBJ2-6, with D perhaps matching TRBD1 (6 bases). The V end lost 9 bases, the J end lost 0 bases, and 12 bases lay between the germline ends. Per the germline V gene, CDR1 is SNHLY and CDR2 is FYNNEI. The CDR3 covers 15 residues.

This clonotype occurred many times. The chain employs TRBV12-3 or TRBV12-4 and TRBJ2-7; D uncertain. V gave up 1 base and J gave up 0 bases, with 10 bases separating them. The CDR3 totals 15 residues. The CDR3 spells CASSLDPQLSYEQYF. In DNA form, the CDR3 reads TGTGCCAGCAGTTTAGACCCCCAGCTCTCCTACGAGCAGTACTTC.

A few counts support this clonotype. The CDR3 sequence: CASSSPPGTGRIVNTEAFF. The CDR3 DNA is TGTGCCAGCAGTTCCCCGCCCGGGACAGGACGGATCGTGAACACTGAAGCTTTCTTT. The gene calls are TRBV27 and TRBJ1-1; 8 bases fit TRBD1. V gave up 4 bases and J gave up 0 bases; unmatched junction bases: 16. There are 19 residues in the CDR3. CDR1 is MNHEY, CDR2 SMNVEV, per germline (reference sequence).

The chain employs TRBV7-9 and TRBJ2-2, with 10 nucleotides matching TRBD2. Germline V gene data show CDR1 as SEHNR and CDR2 as FQNEAQ (reference sequence). The V gene end was trimmed by 8 bases and the J gene end by 0 bases; junction bases not matched to a gene: 6. This CDR3 has 16 residues. The chain's CDR3 is CASPASGGSNTGELFF. CDR3 nucleotide sequence: TGTGCCAGCCCAGCTAGCGGGGGATCGAACACCGGGGAGCTGTTTTTT. Complete variable domain (other parts from reference TRBV7-9 and TRBJ2-2): DTGVSQNPRHKITKRGQNVTFRCDPISEHNRLYWYRQTLGQGPEFLTYFQNEAQLEKSRLLSDRFSAERPKGSFSTLEIQRTEQGDSAMYLCASPASGGSNTGELFFGEGSRLTVL.

There are a few counts of this clonotype. The chain links TRBV5-1 to TRBJ2-2, with a possible D match to TRBD1 (5 bases). Trimming left V 4 bases short and J 4 bases short, with 17 bases between. There are 16 residues in the CDR3. The germline gives CDR1 SGHRS, CDR2 YFSETQ. The CDR3 DNA follows: TGCGCCAGCAGCCAAAAAGTGGGGCTTACCACCGGGGAGCTGTTTTTT. This gives the protein CASSQKVGLTTGELFF.

This clonotype came up a few times. This chain links TRBV29-1 with TRBJ2-3, with D possibly TRBD1 on 6 matching bases. Trimming removed 7 bases from V and 4 bases from J, with 18 bases in between. This CDR3 has 14 amino acids. The germline gives CDR1 SQVTM, CDR2 ANQGSEA. The DNA of the CDR3 is TGCAGCGGGGATACAGGGAACGAAGCAGATACGCAGTATTTT. Protein sequence: CSGDTGNEADTQYF.

In this sample, this clonotype turned up many times. The chain combines TRBV7-2 with TRBJ2-7; D tentatively reads TRBD1 or TRBD2 (6 bases each). V lost 5 bases, J lost 0 bases, and 8 bases lay in between. CDR3 length: 13 residues. Germline values: CDR1 SGHTA, CDR2 FQGNSA. The CDR3 DNA sequence: TGTGCCAGCAGCCCGGGGGCCTCCTACGAGCAGTACTTC. As protein: CASSPGASYEQYF.

The chain is built from TRBV3-1 and TRBJ2-7, with 9 bases lining up with TRBD1. V dropped 2 bases and J dropped 1; count of bases not matched to a gene: 15. CDR1 is LGHDT and CDR2 is YNNKEL in the germline V gene (reference sequence). The CDR3 has 19 residues. DNA for the CDR3: TGTGCCAGCAGCCAAAGATTTTTCCCCCGGGACAGGGCGTCCTACGAGCAGTACTTC. This codes for CASSQRFFPRDRASYEQYF.

This clonotype was recorded a few times. This chain uses TRBV5-1 with TRBJ1-5, with TRBD1 matching over 7 bases. Germline loops: CDR1 SGHRS, CDR2 YFSETQ. J lost 8 bases, V lost 3 bases, and 8 bases had no gene match. The CDR3 loop spans 14 amino acids. The DNA of the CDR3 is TGCGCCAGCAGCTCATCGGGACAGCCCGAGCCCCAGCATTTT. Translating it yields CASSSSGQPEPQHF.

This clonotype was counted only a few times. Here the CDR3 DNA reads TGTGCCATCGGGCAACAGGGCGGGTTCGACACTGAAGCTTTCTTT. Its protein product is CAIGQQGGFDTEAFF. This chain links TRBV10-3 with TRBJ1-1; D possibly corresponds to TRBD1 (6 bases). Germline V gene sequence: CDR1 ENHRY, CDR2 SYGVKD. The CDR3 covers 15 residues. The V and J ends lost 8 bases and 3 bases respectively, with 19 bases between them.

This clonotype came up many times. The rearrangement joins TRBV5-1 to TRBJ2-2, with 7 bases aligning to TRBD2. J lost 4 bases, V lost 5 bases, and 11 bases had no gene match. The CDR3 loop spans 16 amino acids. CDR1 and CDR2 from the germline V gene are SGHRS and YFSETQ. CDR3 nucleotide sequence: TGCGCCAGCAGGTGGGGGTCTAGCGGAAGCACCGGGGAGCTGTTTTTT. This translates into CASRWGSSGSTGELFF.

The chain joins TRBV5-1 to TRBJ2-2, with D unresolved. Between the trimmed V and J ends, which lost 3 bases and 0 bases, there was a span of 6 bases. The CDR3 extends over 14 amino acids. CDR1 and CDR2 from the germline V gene are SGHRS and YFSETQ. CDR3 residues: CASSSTSNTGELFF. The CDR3 DNA sequence: TGCGCCAGCAGCTCTACATCGAACACCGGGGAGCTGTTTTTT.

This clonotype was counted at least ten times. The chain combines TRBV20-1 with TRBJ1-1; D is perhaps TRBD1 (5 bases). Germline loops: CDR1 DFQATT, CDR2 SNEGSKA (reference sequence). This CDR3 comprises 14 residues. Trimming shortened V by 2 bases and J by 3 bases, and 13 bases separated the two germline ends. The CDR3: CSARQGASDTEAFF. CDR3 bases: TGCAGTGCTAGACAAGGGGCGTCGGACACTGAAGCTTTCTTT.

This clonotype was recorded many times. The chain combines TRBV6-5 with TRBJ1-1; D remains unclear. The CDR3 totals 15 residues. Between the trimmed V and J ends, which lost 2 bases and 4 bases, there was a span of 14 bases. Germline V gene sequence: CDR1 MNHEY, CDR2 SVGAGI. CDR3 DNA: TGTGCCAGCAGTTACACTTTTACACGGCTCACTGAAGCTTTCTTT. The encoded protein is CASSYTFTRLTEAFF.

This clonotype was detected only a few times. V gene TRBV7-3 combines with J gene TRBJ2-6; tentative D call: TRBD1 (6 bases). This CDR3 is 16 amino acids long. Germline values: CDR1 SGHTA, CDR2 FQGTGA. Trimming cost V 4 bases and J 2 bases, with 12 bases left between them. CDR3 loop: CASSSGTRAGANVLTF. CDR3 coding DNA: TGTGCCAGCAGCTCCGGGACACGTGCTGGGGCCAACGTCCTGACTTTC. The variable domain in full, with the rest retrieved from reference TRBV7-3 and TRBJ2-6, is GAGVSQTPSNKVTEKGKYVELRCDPISGHTALYWYRQSLGQGPEFLIYFQGTGAADDSGLPNDRFFAVRPEGSVSTLKIQRTERGDSAVYLCASSSGTRAGANVLTFGAGSRLTVL.

This clonotype has ten or more counts. This chain joins TRBV20-1 and TRBJ2-3; 7 bases are shared with TRBD2. The CDR3 loop spans 13 amino acids. With 6 bases clipped from V and 2 bases from J, the junction kept 5 bases outside the gene matches. Germline CDR1 is DFQATT and CDR2 is SNEGSKA (reference sequence). CDR3 DNA: TGCAGTGCGGAGCGGGGTGACACAGATACGCAGTATTTT. Translated, it gives CSAERGDTDTQYF.

This clonotype has ten or more counts. The V and J genes are TRBV24-1 and TRBJ2-5; D gene uncertain. The CDR3 loop spans 12 amino acids. Germline V CDR1 and CDR2: KGHDR, SFDVKD. Trimming removed 4 bases at V and 5 bases at J, with 7 bases between. In DNA form, the CDR3 reads TGTGCCACCAGTGACATGGTGGAGACCCAGTACTTC. This codes for CATSDMVETQYF.

The V and J genes are TRBV28 and TRBJ2-7; TRBD2 agrees at 7 bases. Per the germline V gene, CDR1 is MDHEN and CDR2 is SYDVKM. After removal of 5 bases from V and 6 bases from J, the junction contained 16 bases not matched to a gene. The CDR3 totals 16 residues. The CDR3, as DNA: TGTGCCAGCAGTCTCCTCGGGGAGGGGTGGATGGGCGAGCAGTACTTC. Translating gives CASSLLGEGWMGEQYF.

At least ten counts were recorded for this clonotype. This chain connects TRBV29-1 to TRBJ2-3; the D gene is possibly TRBD1 (5 bases). With 1 base removed from V and 1 base from J, the gap between germline ends came to 15 bases. CDR3 length: 16 amino acids. Germline CDR1 reads SQVTM; CDR2 reads ANQGSEA. CDR3 sequence: CSVEGSSGLGTDTQYF. The CDR3 DNA reads TGCAGCGTTGAAGGGAGCTCAGGGCTGGGCACAGATACGCAGTATTTT.

This clonotype was observed many times. The rearrangement joins TRBV12-3 or TRBV12-4 to TRBJ1-1; D gene unclear. The CDR3 consists of 13 residues. V was shortened by 4 bases and J by 2 bases, with 8 bases between the two germline ends. The CDR3 loop is CASSSTVNTEAFF. The DNA for the CDR3 is TGTGCCAGCAGTTCGACGGTCAACACTGAAGCTTTCTTT.

The chain joins TRBV7-3 to TRBJ1-1; 7 bases are shared with TRBD1. The V gene's germline CDR1 is SGHTA and CDR2 FQGTGA. There are 13 residues in the CDR3. Trimming took 5 bases from V and 5 from J; bases not matched to a gene: 5. CDR3 sequence reads: CASSHGTETEAFF. CDR3 sequence (DNA): TGTGCCAGCAGCCACGGGACAGAGACTGAAGCTTTCTTT.

This clonotype was seen a few times. The chain couples TRBV19 to TRBJ2-7, with no clear D. The CDR3 contains 14 residues. Looked up from germline, CDR1 is LNHDA and CDR2 is SQIVND (reference sequence). Trimming shortened V by 0 bases and J by 6 bases, and 12 bases separated the two germline ends. The CDR3 region is CASSIEGFRSEQYF. The CDR3 region has the DNA TGTGCCAGTAGTATAGAAGGGTTTCGGAGCGAGCAGTACTTC. The full variable domain, in which reference TRBV19 and TRBJ2-7 provide the parts outside the CDR3, is DGGITQSPKYLFRKEGQNVTLSCEQNLNHDAMYWYRQDPGQGLRLIYYSQIVNDFQKGDIAEGYSVSREKKESFPLTVTSAQKNPTAFYLCASSIEGFRSEQYFGPGTRLTVT.

In this sample, this clonotype turned up many times. The chain links TRBV5-1 to TRBJ2-1; 7 bases agree with TRBD1. V was pared by 4 bases and J by 2 bases, with 9 bases of the junction left unmatched. The germline gives CDR1 SGHRS, CDR2 YFSETQ. This CDR3 contains 16 residues. The CDR3 spells CASSQTGTVAYNEQFF. CDR3 coding DNA: TGCGCCAGCAGCCAAACCGGGACAGTTGCCTACAATGAGCAGTTCTTC.

This clonotype was detected once. Being one base from a much bigger clone, this may be a read error. It is likely a read error, because the conserved phenylalanine at the end of the CDR3 is missing. The chain couples TRBV9 to TRBJ2-3; TRBD1 or TRBD2 may be the D gene (5 bases each). Trimming took 0 bases from V and 2 from J, leaving 22 bases between them. The CDR3 has 19 residues. CDR1 is SGDLS and CDR2 is YYNGEE in the germline V gene. The CDR3 loop reads CASSVVICSGDLDTDTQYY. The CDR3 coding sequence is TGTGCCAGCAGCGTAGTAATATGTAGTGGGGACCTCGACACAGATACGCAGTATTAT.

Many counts were recorded for this clonotype. The gene calls are TRBV7-3 and TRBJ2-1; no definite D call. V lost 5 bases and J 2 bases, leaving 13 bases between the germline ends. Germline assignment: CDR1 SGHTA and CDR2 FQGTGA. CDR3 length: 15 amino acids. The CDR3 spells CASSHTAQTYNEQFF. The DNA for the CDR3 is TGTGCCAGCAGCCACACGGCCCAAACCTACAATGAGCAGTTCTTC.

This clonotype was counted ten times or more. This rearrangement joins TRBV5-1 to TRBJ2-3; 11 bases line up with TRBD2. Germline CDR1 SGHRS, CDR2 YFSETQ. Trimming removed 2 bases from V and 5 bases from J; junction bases left unmatched: 4. The CDR3 has 15 amino acids. The CDR3 region has the DNA TGCGCCAGCAGCTTATCTAGCGGGGGGCGAGATACGCAGTATTTT. Residues: CASSLSSGGRDTQYF.

At least ten counts were recorded for this clonotype. The chain is built from TRBV12-3 or TRBV12-4 and TRBJ1-2; TRBD1 is a possible D gene (5 bases). The CDR3 is 15 amino acids. Trimming removed 3 bases at V and 2 bases at J, with 13 bases between. CDR3 in DNA: TGTGCCAGCAGTTTCGTGGGGGGAAGCAACTATGGCTACACCTTC. This gives the protein CASSFVGGSNYGYTF.

This clonotype has ten or more counts. The gene calls are TRBV7-9 and TRBJ1-2; no reliable D call. This CDR3 spans 13 amino acids. Germline CDR1 reads SEHNR; CDR2 reads FQNEAQ (reference sequence). Trimming took 5 bases from V and 8 from J, leaving 15 bases between them. The CDR3 DNA reads TGTGCCAGCAGCCGATGGACCCAGGTGGGCTACACCTTC. It translates to CASSRWTQVGYTF.

This clonotype was detected a few times. One junction end disagrees with the germline gene, perhaps due to a read error. V gene TRBV3-1 combines with J gene TRBJ1-1; TRBD1 matches at 7 bases. Germline CDR1 is LGHDT and CDR2 is YNNKEL (reference sequence). The CDR3 loop spans 12 amino acids. The CDR3 bases are TGTGCCAGCAGCCACATACAGGGGTGGCTTCTCTTT. Translating gives CASSHIQGWLLF. Complete variable domain (other parts from reference TRBV3-1 and TRBJ1-1): DTAVSQTPKYLVTQMGNDKSIKCEQNLGHDTMYWYKQDSKKFLKIMFSYNNKELIINETVPNRFSPKSPDKAHLNLHINSLELGDSAVYFCASSHIQGWLLFGQGTRLTVV.